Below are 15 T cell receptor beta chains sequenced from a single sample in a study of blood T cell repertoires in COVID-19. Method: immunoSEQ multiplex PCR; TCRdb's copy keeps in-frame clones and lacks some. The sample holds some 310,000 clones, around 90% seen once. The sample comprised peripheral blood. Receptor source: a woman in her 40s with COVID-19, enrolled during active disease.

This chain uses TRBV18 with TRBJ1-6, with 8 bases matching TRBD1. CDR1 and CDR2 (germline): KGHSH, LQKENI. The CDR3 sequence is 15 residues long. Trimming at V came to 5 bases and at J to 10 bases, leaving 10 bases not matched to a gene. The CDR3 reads CASSSDRVSGSPLHF. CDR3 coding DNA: TGTGCCAGCTCATCGGACAGGGTATCTGGCTCACCCCTCCACTTT.

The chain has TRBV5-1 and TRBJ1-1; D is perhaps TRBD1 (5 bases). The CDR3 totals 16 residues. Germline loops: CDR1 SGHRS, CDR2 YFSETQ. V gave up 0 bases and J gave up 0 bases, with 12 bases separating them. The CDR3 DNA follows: TGCGCCAGCAGCTTGGAAAGGGGCAGGGTGAACACTGAAGCTTTCTTT. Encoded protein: CASSLERGRVNTEAFF.

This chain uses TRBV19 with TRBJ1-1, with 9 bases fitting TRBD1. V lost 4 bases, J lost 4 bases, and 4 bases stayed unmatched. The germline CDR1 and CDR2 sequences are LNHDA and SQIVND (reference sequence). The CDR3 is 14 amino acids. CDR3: CASSSGTGLTEAFF. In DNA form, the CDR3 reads TGTGCCAGTAGTAGCGGGACAGGGCTCACTGAAGCTTTCTTT.

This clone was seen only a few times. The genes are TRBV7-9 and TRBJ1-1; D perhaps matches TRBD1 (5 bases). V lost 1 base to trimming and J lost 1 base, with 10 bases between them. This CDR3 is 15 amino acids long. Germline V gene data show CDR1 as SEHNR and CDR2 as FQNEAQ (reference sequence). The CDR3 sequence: CASSLVGVENTEAFF. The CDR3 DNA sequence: TGTGCCAGCAGCTTAGTAGGGGTCGAGAACACTGAAGCTTTCTTT.

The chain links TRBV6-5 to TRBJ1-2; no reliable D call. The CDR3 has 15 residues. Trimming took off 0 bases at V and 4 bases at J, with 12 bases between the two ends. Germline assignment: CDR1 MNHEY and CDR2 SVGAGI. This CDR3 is CASSYSLGILYGYTF. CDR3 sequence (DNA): TGTGCCAGCAGTTACTCTCTGGGCATCCTCTATGGCTACACCTTC.

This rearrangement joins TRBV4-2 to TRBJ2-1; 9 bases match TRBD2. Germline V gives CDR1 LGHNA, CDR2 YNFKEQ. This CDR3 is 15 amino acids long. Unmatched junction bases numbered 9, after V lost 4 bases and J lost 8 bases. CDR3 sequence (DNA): TGTGCCAGCAGCCCCTCAGGGTTAGCGGGAGATGAGCAGTTCTTC. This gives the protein CASSPSGLAGDEQFF.

CDR3 sequence: CASRTSGTDTQYF. The DNA for the CDR3 is TGTGCCAGCAGGACTAGCGGAACAGATACGCAGTATTTT. The chain recombines TRBV12-3 or TRBV12-4 with TRBJ2-3; 9 nucleotides align to TRBD2. With V trimmed by 6 bases and J by 3 bases, 1 base remained unmatched. The CDR3 runs to 13 residues.

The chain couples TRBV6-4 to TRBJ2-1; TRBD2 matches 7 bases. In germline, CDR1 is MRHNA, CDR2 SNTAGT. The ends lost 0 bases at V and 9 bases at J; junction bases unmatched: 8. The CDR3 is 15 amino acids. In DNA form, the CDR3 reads TGTGCCAGCAGTGACTCGGCGACTAGCTCGAGTGAGCAGTTCTTC. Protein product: CASSDSATSSSEQFF.

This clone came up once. The CDR3 reads CASSQDLVQQETQYF. Here the CDR3 DNA reads TGTGCCAGCAGCCAAGATCTGGTGCAGCAAGAGACCCAGTACTTC. The rearrangement links TRBV4-2 to TRBJ2-5; no firm D call. Germline assignment: CDR1 LGHNA and CDR2 YNFKEQ. The CDR3 sequence is 15 residues long. Trimming left V 0 bases short and J 2 bases short, with 10 bases between.

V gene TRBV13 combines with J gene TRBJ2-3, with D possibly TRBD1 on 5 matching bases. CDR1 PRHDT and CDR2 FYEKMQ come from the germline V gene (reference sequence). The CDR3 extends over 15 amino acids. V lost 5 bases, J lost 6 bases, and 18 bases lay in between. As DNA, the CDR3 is TGTGCCAGCAGCCCCGACAGTACAAACCGGGATACGCAGTATTTT. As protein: CASSPDSTNRDTQYF.

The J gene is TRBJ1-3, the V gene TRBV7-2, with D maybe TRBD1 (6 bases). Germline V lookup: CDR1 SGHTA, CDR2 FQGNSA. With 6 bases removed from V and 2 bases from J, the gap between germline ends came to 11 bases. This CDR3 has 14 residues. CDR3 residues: CASSPTGTGNTIYF. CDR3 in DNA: TGTGCCAGCAGTCCCACAGGGACTGGAAACACCATATATTTT.

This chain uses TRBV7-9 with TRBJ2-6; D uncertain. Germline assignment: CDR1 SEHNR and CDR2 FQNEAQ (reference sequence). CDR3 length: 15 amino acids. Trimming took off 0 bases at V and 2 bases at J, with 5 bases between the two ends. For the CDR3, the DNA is TGTGCCAGCAGCTTAGCCGGTCCTGGGGCCAACGTCCTGACTTTC. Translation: CASSLAGPGANVLTF.

The CDR3 is CASSSHPQGARGTDTQYF. CDR3 sequence (DNA): TGTGCCAGCAGTTCCCATCCACAGGGGGCACGAGGCACAGATACGCAGTATTTT. The chain is built from TRBV6-2 or TRBV6-3 and TRBJ2-3, with TRBD1 matching over 9 bases. Germline V gene lookup returns CDR1 MNHEY and CDR2 SVGEGT. Germline trimming cut 4 bases from V and 1 base from J; bases unmatched to any gene: 12. This CDR3 spans 18 amino acids.

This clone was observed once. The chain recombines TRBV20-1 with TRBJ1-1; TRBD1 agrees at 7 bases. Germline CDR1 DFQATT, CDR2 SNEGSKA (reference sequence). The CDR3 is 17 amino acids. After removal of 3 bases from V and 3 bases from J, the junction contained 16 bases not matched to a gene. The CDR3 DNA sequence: TGCAGTGCTAGTAGTAGGGCAGGGGGGAATTGGGACACTGAAGCTTTCTTT. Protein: CSASSRAGGNWDTEAFF.

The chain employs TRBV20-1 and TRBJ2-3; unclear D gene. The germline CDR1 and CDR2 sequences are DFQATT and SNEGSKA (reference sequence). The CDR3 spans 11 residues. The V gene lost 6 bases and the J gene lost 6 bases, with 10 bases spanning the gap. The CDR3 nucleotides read TGCAGTGCGCGGATAACCGATACGCAGTATTTT. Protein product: CSARITDTQYF.